The 20 T cell receptor beta chains in this list originate from one sample, sequenced in a study of OX40 agonist ivuxolimab in advanced cancers. Preparation of the library involved the immunoSEQ multiplex PCR assay. The table was pulled from immuneACCESS by TCRdb, which kept in-frame rearrangements only. Such tables lose some clones; where checked, under half of the loss comes from unresolved V genes, and the rest has no known cause. The sample data list 80,000 to 100,000 clones, and less than 90% of these were observed just once. The ten largest clonotypes hold around 5.2% of the sample. This material consisted of CD4+ or CD8+ T cells sorted from blood, taken in a trial of the OX40 agonist ivuxolimab. These TCRs come from an adult with an advanced solid tumor such as melanoma, head and neck, liver or kidney cancer.

CDR3 loop: CASSSQSGGGETQYF. CDR3 DNA: TGCGCCAGCAGTTCCCAGTCGGGGGGAGGAGAGACCCAGTACTTC. The chain combines TRBV4-1 with TRBJ2-5; 7 positions match TRBD2. There are 15 residues in the CDR3. V trimming: 6 bases; J trimming: 4 bases; junction bases outside the gene matches: 11. Germline CDR1 MGHRA, CDR2 YSYEKL.

V and J are TRBV6-4 and TRBJ1-5; D is unresolved. The V end lost 2 bases, the J end lost 3 bases, and 11 bases lay between the germline ends. The CDR3 consists of 15 residues. Germline V gene data show CDR1 as MRHNA and CDR2 as SNTAGT. CDR3 residues: CASSDREQDNQPQHF. In DNA, the CDR3 is TGTGCCAGCAGTGACAGGGAGCAAGACAATCAGCCCCAGCATTTT.

This rearrangement joins TRBV5-1 to TRBJ2-1; possible D gene TRBD2, 7 bases. Deletions cut 5 bases from V and 3 bases from J, with 12 bases between. This CDR3 is 14 amino acids long. In germline, CDR1 is SGHRS, CDR2 YFSETQ. CDR3 nucleotides: TGCGCCAGCAGAGAGGGGGGGCACTACAATGAGCAGTTCTTC. It encodes CASREGGHYNEQFF.

V and J are TRBV4-2 and TRBJ1-2; D may be TRBD1 (5 bases). This CDR3 region has 12 residues. Trimming removed 5 bases from V and 8 bases from J, with 12 bases in between. Germline V gene lookup returns CDR1 LGHNA and CDR2 YNFKEQ. CDR3 DNA sequence: TGTGCCAGCAGCTTGGACATATACGGCTACACCTTC. Translated: CASSLDIYGYTF.

The V call is TRBV7-2, the J call TRBJ2-2, with D perhaps TRBD2 (5 bases). Trimming stripped 0 bases from V and 5 bases from J, with 10 bases between. Per the germline V gene, CDR1 is SGHTA and CDR2 is FQGNSA. The CDR3 length is 15 residues. CDR3 DNA: TGTGCCAGCAGCTTAGCGGGGAGAGGTACCGGGGAGCTGTTTTTT. Amino acid sequence: CASSLAGRGTGELFF.

The chain recombines TRBV27 with TRBJ2-7, with 9 bases identical to TRBD2. Looked up from germline, CDR1 is MNHEY and CDR2 is SMNVEV (reference sequence). V was clipped by 2 bases and J by 4 bases; unmatched bases: 3. The CDR3 length is 14 residues. In nucleotides, the CDR3 is TGTGCCAGCAGTTTAAGCGGGGGGCTGTACGAGCAGTACTTC. Its translation is CASSLSGGLYEQYF.

This chain connects TRBV6-6 to TRBJ2-7; TRBD2 might be the D (7 bases). CDR3 length equals 16 residues. V gave up 0 bases and J gave up 1 base, with 13 bases separating them. From germline, CDR1 is MNHNY and CDR2 SVGAGI (reference sequence). CDR3 residues: CASSYSRGGLSYEQYF. CDR3 DNA: TGTGCCAGCAGTTACTCGAGGGGGGGCCTTTCCTACGAGCAGTACTTC.

This clone has just a few counts. The chain has TRBV5-1 and TRBJ2-1; 8 bases are shared with TRBD1. V was pared by 0 bases and J by 7 bases, with 9 bases of the junction left unmatched. The CDR3 is made up of 16 amino acids. Germline V gives CDR1 SGHRS, CDR2 YFSETQ. CDR3 loop: CASSLGDQGAWNEQFF. In nucleotides, the CDR3 is TGCGCCAGCAGCTTGGGGGATCAGGGGGCTTGGAATGAGCAGTTCTTC.

The V call is TRBV11-2, the J call TRBJ2-5, with D tentatively TRBD1 or TRBD2 (6 bases each). Germline V lookup: CDR1 SGHAT, CDR2 FQNNGV. The CDR3 length is 16 residues. Trimming cost V 5 bases and J 3 bases, with 19 bases left between them. CDR3 region: CASSAHPLGGKETQYF. The CDR3 region has the DNA TGTGCCAGCAGCGCACATCCACTCGGGGGCAAAGAGACCCAGTACTTC.

The chain has TRBV30 and TRBJ1-6; D remains ambiguous. The CDR3 has 15 residues. Trimming took off 2 bases at V and 6 bases at J, with 14 bases between the two ends. Germline CDR1 reads GTSNPN; CDR2 reads SVGIG (reference sequence). The CDR3: CAWSYSVLANSPLHF. DNA of the CDR3: TGTGCCTGGAGTTATTCAGTACTTGCTAATTCACCCCTCCACTTT.

The V gene is TRBV19, the J gene TRBJ1-5; D gene unclear. V lost 10 bases, J lost 3 bases, and 10 bases lay in between. In germline, CDR1 is LNHDA, CDR2 SQIVND (reference sequence). This CDR3 spans 12 amino acids. Here the CDR3 reads CATGEINQPQHF. In DNA, the CDR3 is TGTGCCACCGGGGAGATCAATCAGCCCCAGCATTTT.

V gene TRBV2 combines with J gene TRBJ1-2; the match to TRBD1 covers 8 bases. V lost 1 base, J lost 4 bases, and 11 bases stayed unmatched. CDR3 length: 17 amino acids. Looked up from germline, CDR1 is SNHLY and CDR2 is FYNNEI. CDR3 in amino acids: CASSEGGTGTQSYGYTF. In DNA form, the CDR3 reads TGTGCCAGCAGTGAAGGTGGGACAGGCACCCAATCCTATGGCTACACCTTC.

This clone came up once. This rearrangement joins TRBV12-5 to TRBJ2-2; 8 bases agree with TRBD1. Per the germline V gene, CDR1 is LGHNT and CDR2 is FRNRAP. V lost 4 bases, J lost 7 bases, and 8 bases stayed unmatched. The CDR3 contains 15 residues. The CDR3 DNA is TGTGCTAGTGGTTCAGGACAGGGCTTACACGGGGAGCTGTTTTTT. This gives the protein CASGSGQGLHGELFF.

V gene TRBV7-8 combines with J gene TRBJ2-6; perhaps TRBD2 as D (5 bases). The CDR3 has 15 residues. Germline lookup yields CDR1 SGHVS and CDR2 FQNEAQ. V was shortened by 5 bases and J by 3 bases, with 11 bases between the two germline ends. The CDR3 loop is CASSPWGVGANVLTF. The CDR3 DNA sequence: TGTGCCAGCAGCCCCTGGGGAGTTGGGGCCAACGTCCTGACTTTC.

The chain is built from TRBV11-2 and TRBJ1-1; D might be TRBD1 (5 bases). Trimming pared 0 bases from V and 11 bases from J, leaving 19 bases between. The CDR3 has 15 residues. Germline CDR1 and CDR2: SGHAT and FQNNGV. CDR3 in DNA: TGTGCCAGCAGCTTAGATCAGGGTAGGAGACGGACGGCTTTCTTT. Translating it yields CASSLDQGRRRTAFF.

The chain has TRBV6-5 and TRBJ2-5, with 8 bases aligning to TRBD2. CDR3 length equals 14 residues. From germline, CDR1 is MNHEY and CDR2 SVGAGI. Unmatched junction bases numbered 3, after V lost 6 bases and J lost 0 bases. DNA for the CDR3: TGTGCCAGCAGCCCACTAGCGGACCAAGAGACCCAGTACTTC. The encoded protein is CASSPLADQETQYF.

The gene calls are TRBV5-4 and TRBJ2-3; 9 bases map to TRBD1. The CDR3 totals 14 residues. The ends lost 4 bases at V and 3 bases at J; junction bases unmatched: 3. Looked up from germline, CDR1 is SGHNT and CDR2 is YYREEE (reference sequence). CDR3 amino acids: CASSAGQGTDTQYF. The CDR3 region has the DNA TGTGCCAGCAGCGCTGGACAGGGGACAGATACGCAGTATTTT.

The chain employs TRBV5-5 and TRBJ2-7; 12 bases agree with TRBD2. Germline V gene data show CDR1 as SGHKS and CDR2 as YYEKEE (reference sequence). Trimming removed 2 bases from V and 5 bases from J; junction bases left unmatched: 5. This CDR3 comprises 15 residues. This chain's CDR3 is CASSFLAGGSHEQYF. The CDR3, as DNA: TGTGCCAGCAGCTTCCTAGCGGGAGGGAGCCACGAGCAGTACTTC.

The V gene is TRBV30, the J gene TRBJ1-1; TRBD1 is a possible D gene (6 bases). The CDR3 runs to 14 residues. CDR1 and CDR2 (germline): GTSNPN, SVGIG (reference sequence). Trimming removed 2 bases at V and 5 bases at J, with 15 bases between. The CDR3, as DNA: TGTGCCTGGAGTCAAACCACAGGGAATACTGAAGCTTTCTTT. This sequence encodes CAWSQTTGNTEAFF.

The chain couples TRBV4-1 to TRBJ2-7, with no clear D. V was shortened by 6 bases and J by 2 bases, with 14 bases between the two germline ends. This CDR3 spans 14 amino acids. The germline V gene encodes CDR1 MGHRA and CDR2 YSYEKL. For the CDR3, the DNA is TGCGCCAGCAGTTACAGAACCACCACCTACGAGCAGTACTTC. It is translated as CASSYRTTTYEQYF.